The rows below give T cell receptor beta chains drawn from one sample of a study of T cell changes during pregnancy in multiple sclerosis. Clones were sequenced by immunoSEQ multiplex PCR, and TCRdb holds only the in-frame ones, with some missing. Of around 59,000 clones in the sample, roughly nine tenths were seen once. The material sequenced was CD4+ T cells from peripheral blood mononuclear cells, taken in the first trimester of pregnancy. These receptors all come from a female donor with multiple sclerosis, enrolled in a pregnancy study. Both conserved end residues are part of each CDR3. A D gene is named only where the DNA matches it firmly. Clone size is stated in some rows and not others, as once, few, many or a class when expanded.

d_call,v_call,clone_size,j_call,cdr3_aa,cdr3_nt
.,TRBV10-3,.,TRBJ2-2,CAMLGEGNTGELFF,TGTGCCATGCTCGGAGAGGGGAACACCGGGGAGCTGTTTTTT
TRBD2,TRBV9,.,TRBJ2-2,CASSAGGVNTGELFF,TGTGCCAGCAGCGCCGGGGGGGTGAACACCGGGGAGCTGTTTTTT
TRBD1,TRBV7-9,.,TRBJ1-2,CASSPRTGPNYGYTF,TGTGCCAGCAGCCCGAGGACAGGGCCGAACTATGGCTACACCTTC
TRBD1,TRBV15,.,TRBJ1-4,CATSRGGAGGAEREKLFF,TGTGCCACCAGCAGAGGTGGGGCAGGGGGCGCGGAAAGGGAAAAACTGTTTTTT
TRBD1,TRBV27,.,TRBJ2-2,CASSFFGTGAGGELFF,TGTGCCAGCAGTTTCTTCGGGACAGGGGCTGGCGGGGAGCTGTTTTTT
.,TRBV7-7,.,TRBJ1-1,CASSRGRGTEAFF,TGTGCCAGCAGCCGGGGGAGGGGGACTGAAGCTTTCTTT
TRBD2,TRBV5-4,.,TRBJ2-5,CASRRPGAGLETQYF,TGTGCCAGCAGGCGCCCGGGAGCGGGGTTGGAGACCCAGTACTTC
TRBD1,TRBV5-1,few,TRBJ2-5,CASSPTGVQETQYF,TGCGCCAGCAGCCCAACAGGGGTCCAAGAGACCCAGTACTTC
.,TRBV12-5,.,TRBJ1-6,CASAAGNYNSPLHF,TGTGCTAGTGCTGCAGGGAACTATAATTCACCCCTCCACTTT
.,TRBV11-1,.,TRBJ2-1,CASSSNNEQFF,TGTGCCAGCAGCTCAAACAATGAGCAGTTCTTC
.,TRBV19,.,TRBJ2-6,CASSIPLAGSTGANVLTF,TGTGCCAGTAGTATCCCCCTTGCAGGATCGACCGGGGCCAACGTCCTGACTTTC
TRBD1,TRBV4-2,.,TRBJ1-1,CASSQPGQGSITEAFF,TGTGCCAGCAGCCAACCGGGACAGGGATCTATCACTGAAGCTTTCTTT
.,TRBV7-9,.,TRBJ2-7,CASSFSQQGLGEQYF,TGTGCCAGCAGCTTTAGCCAACAGGGCCTCGGCGAGCAGTACTTC
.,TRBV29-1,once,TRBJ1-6,CSVEPRRVTLHF,TGCAGCGTTGAACCGCGCCGGGTGACCCTCCACTTT
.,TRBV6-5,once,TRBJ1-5,CASGGGGPNQPQHF,TGTGCCAGCGGCGGCGGGGGTCCCAATCAGCCCCAGCATTTT
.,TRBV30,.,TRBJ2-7,CAWGITGPTINYEQYF,TGTGCCTGGGGTATTACAGGGCCCACTATCAACTACGAGCAGTACTTC
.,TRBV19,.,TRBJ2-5,CASSNPRSPAETQETQYF,TGTGCCAGTAGTAATCCCCGATCGCCGGCGGAGACCCAAGAGACCCAGTACTTC
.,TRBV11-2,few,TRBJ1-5,CASSLDGSQPQHF,TGTGCCAGCAGCTTAGACGGGAGTCAGCCCCAGCATTTT
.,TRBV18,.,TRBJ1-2,CASSPLERGRTF,TGTGCCAGCTCACCCTTGGAAAGGGGTCGGACCTTC
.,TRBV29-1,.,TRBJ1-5,CSVASSGVYQPQHF,TGCAGCGTTGCGTCTTCGGGGGTTTATCAGCCCCAGCATTTT
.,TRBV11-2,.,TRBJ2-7,CASSSSRHEQYF,TGTGCCAGCAGCTCCTCCCGTCACGAGCAGTACTTC
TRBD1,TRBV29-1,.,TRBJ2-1,CSVVKGQSTKQFF,TGCAGCGTTGTAAAGGGACAGTCGACTAAGCAGTTCTTC
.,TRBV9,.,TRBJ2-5,CASSVFAGTQETQYF,TGTGCCAGCAGCGTATTCGCGGGGACCCAAGAGACCCAGTACTTC
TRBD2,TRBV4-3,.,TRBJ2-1,CASSQEEWVAGAYNEQFF,TGCGCCAGCAGCCAAGAAGAATGGGTAGCGGGGGCCTACAATGAGCAGTTCTTC
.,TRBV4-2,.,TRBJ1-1,CASSSLNSGPRSAEAFF,TGTGCCAGCAGCTCCCTTAATAGCGGGCCCCGCAGTGCTGAAGCTTTCTTT
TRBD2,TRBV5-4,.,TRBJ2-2,CASSSGGGNTGELFF,TGTGCCAGCAGCTCCGGGGGGGGGAACACCGGGGAGCTGTTTTTT
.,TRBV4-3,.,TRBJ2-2,CASSQENLAGELFF,TGCGCCAGCAGCCAAGAGAACTTAGCCGGGGAGCTGTTTTTT
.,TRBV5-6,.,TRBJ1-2,CASSSDRSYGYTF,TGTGCCAGCAGCTCAGATAGGAGCTATGGCTACACCTTC
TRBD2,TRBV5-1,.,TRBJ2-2,CASSLAGENTGELFF,TGCGCCAGCAGCTTAGCGGGGGAGAACACCGGGGAGCTGTTTTTT
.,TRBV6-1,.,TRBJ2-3,CASSEGAYLTPYF,TGTGCCAGCAGTGAGGGGGCCTATCTAACTCCGTATTTT
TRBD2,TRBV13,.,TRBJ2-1,CASSSRTSGGIPYNEQFF,TGTGCCAGCAGCTCCCGGACTAGCGGGGGGATACCCTACAATGAGCAGTTCTTC
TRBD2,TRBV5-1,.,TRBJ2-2,CASSLTSGGLSNTGELFF,TGCGCCAGCAGCTTAACTAGCGGGGGCCTTTCGAACACCGGGGAGCTGTTTTTT
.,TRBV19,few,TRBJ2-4,CASREGPKNIQYF,TGTGCCAGTAGGGAGGGCCCAAAAAACATTCAGTACTTC
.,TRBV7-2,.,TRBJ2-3,CASSLAAAGARTDTQYF,TGTGCCAGCAGCTTAGCGGCTGCGGGGGCACGAACAGATACGCAGTATTTT
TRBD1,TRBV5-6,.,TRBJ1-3,CASSPGTGFGNTIYF,TGTGCCAGCAGCCCCGGGACAGGGTTCGGAAACACCATATATTTT
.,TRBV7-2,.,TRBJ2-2,CASSLWSNTGELFF,TGTGCCAGCAGCTTGTGGAGCAACACCGGGGAGCTGTTTTTT
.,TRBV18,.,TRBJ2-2,CASSLSTGELFF,TGTGCCAGCTCCCTATCTACCGGGGAGCTGTTTTTT
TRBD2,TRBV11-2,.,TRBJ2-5,CASSQRTSGAETQYF,TGTGCCAGCAGCCAGAGGACTAGCGGGGCCGAGACCCAGTACTTC
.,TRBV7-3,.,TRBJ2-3,CASSFSADTQYF,TGTGCCAGCAGCTTCTCCGCAGATACGCAGTATTTT
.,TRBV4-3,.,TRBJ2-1,CASSQDTDTYNEQFF,TGCGCCAGCAGCCAAGATACGGACACTTACAATGAGCAGTTCTTC
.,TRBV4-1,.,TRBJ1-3,CASSLRSAGSASSGNTIYF,TGCGCCAGCAGCCTCCGGTCGGCAGGGTCCGCGAGCTCTGGAAACACCATATATTTT
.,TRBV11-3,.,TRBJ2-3,CASSRGGFSTDTQYF,TGTGCCAGCAGCCGAGGGGGTTTTAGCACAGATACGCAGTATTTT
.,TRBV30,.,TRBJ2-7,CAWSEQGDAYF,TGTGCCTGGAGTGAACAGGGCGATGCGTACTTC
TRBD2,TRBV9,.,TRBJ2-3,CALRGLAGGPRLSTDTQYF,TGTGCCCTCCGGGGGCTAGCGGGGGGGCCTAGGTTGAGCACAGATACGCAGTATTTT
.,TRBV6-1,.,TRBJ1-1,CASSAVRGEEAFF,TGTGCCAGCAGTGCCGTGCGGGGGGAGGAAGCTTTCTTT
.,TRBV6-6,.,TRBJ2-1,CASSEGGLPHNEQFF,TGTGCCAGCAGCGAAGGCGGGCTGCCCCACAATGAGCAGTTCTTC
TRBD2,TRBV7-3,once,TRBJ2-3,CASSPGAGGPSDTQYF,TGTGCCAGCAGCCCGGGGGCGGGGGGGCCGTCAGATACGCAGTATTTT
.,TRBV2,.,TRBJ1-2,CASSQGRVPNYGYTF,TGTGCCAGCAGCCAAGGGCGGGTACCTAACTATGGCTACACCTTC
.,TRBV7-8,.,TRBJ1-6,CASSLRTSNSPLHF,TGTGCCAGCAGCTTGAGGACTTCGAATTCACCCCTCCACTTT
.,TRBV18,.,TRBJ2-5,CASSPRSRAAGPQETQYF,TGTGCCAGCTCACCACGAAGCAGGGCAGCAGGCCCCCAAGAGACCCAGTACTTC
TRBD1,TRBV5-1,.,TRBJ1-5,CASSPTGASNQPQHF,TGCGCCAGCAGCCCGACAGGGGCTAGCAATCAGCCCCAGCATTTT
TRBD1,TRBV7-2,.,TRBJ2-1,CASSWGQGKDEQFF,TGTGCCAGCAGCTGGGGACAGGGGAAGGATGAGCAGTTCTTC
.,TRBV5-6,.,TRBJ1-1,CASSSGPNTEAFF,TGTGCCAGCAGTTCAGGTCCGAACACTGAAGCTTTCTTT
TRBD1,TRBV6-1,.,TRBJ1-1,CASSVRDRANTEAFF,TGTGCCAGCAGTGTGCGGGACAGGGCGAACACTGAAGCTTTCTTT